These 28 T cell receptor beta chains were sequenced from one sample in a study of blood T cell repertoires in COVID-19. Sequencing used immunoSEQ multiplex PCR; TCRdb keeps in-frame clones, though not all of them. This table holds roughly 300,000 clones, approximately 89% found once. The sample was peripheral blood. The source is a woman aged 25 to 39 with COVID-19, enrolled during active disease.

The chain uses TRBV30 and TRBJ1-5, with TRBD1 identical over 8 bases. Looked up from germline, CDR1 is GTSNPN and CDR2 is SVGIG (reference sequence). CDR3 length: 16 residues. The V gene end was trimmed by 2 bases and the J gene end by 2 bases; junction bases not matched to a gene: 8. The CDR3 DNA sequence: TGTGCCTGGAGTCGGACAGGGTTGACCCGCAATCAGCCCCAGCATTTT. Its protein is CAWSRTGLTRNQPQHF. The variable domain in full, with the rest retrieved from reference TRBV30 and TRBJ1-5, is SQTIHQWPATLVQPVGSPLSLECTVEGTSNPNLYWYRQAAGRGLQLLFYSVGIGQISSEVPQNLSASRPQDRQFILSSKKLLLSDSGFYLCAWSRTGLTRNQPQHFGDGTRLSIL.

The chain couples TRBV30 to TRBJ1-2; D remains unclear. Trimming shortened V by 0 bases and J by 7 bases, and 15 bases separated the two germline ends. There are 14 residues in the CDR3. CDR1 is GTSNPN and CDR2 is SVGIG in the germline V gene (reference sequence). CDR3 in amino acids: CAWSVPGLALGYTF. The CDR3 bases are TGTGCCTGGAGTGTACCTGGGCTTGCCCTTGGCTACACCTTC. Full variable domain (outside the CDR3, taken from reference TRBV30 and TRBJ1-2): SQTIHQWPATLVQPVGSPLSLECTVEGTSNPNLYWYRQAAGRGLQLLFYSVGIGQISSEVPQNLSASRPQDRQFILSSKKLLLSDSGFYLCAWSVPGLALGYTFGSGTRLTVV.

The J gene is TRBJ2-5, the V gene TRBV14, with TRBD2 matching 8 bases. Germline V lookup: CDR1 SGHDN, CDR2 FVKESK. V gave up 0 bases and J gave up 2 bases; unmatched junction bases: 5. The CDR3 length is 16 residues. The chain's CDR3 is CASSQDGGRRQETQYF. CDR3 nucleotide sequence: TGTGCCAGCAGCCAAGACGGCGGGAGGCGTCAAGAGACCCAGTACTTC.

The J gene is TRBJ1-5, the V gene TRBV6-5; D possibly corresponds to TRBD1 (6 bases). The CDR3 spans 14 residues. The germline V and J ends were trimmed by 2 bases and 7 bases, with 12 bases remaining between them. Germline CDR1 is MNHEY and CDR2 is SVGAGI. Here the CDR3 reads CASSYEKGEQPQHF. The CDR3 DNA follows: TGTGCCAGCAGTTACGAGAAGGGGGAACAGCCCCAGCATTTT.

The rearrangement joins TRBV5-1 to TRBJ1-2, with D possibly matching TRBD1 (6 bases). Germline V CDR1 and CDR2: SGHRS, YFSETQ. The V end was cut by 2 bases, the J end by 4 bases, with 12 bases between. The CDR3 is made up of 14 amino acids. The CDR3 DNA follows: TGCGCCAGCAGCTTCTCGGACAGTCTCTATGGCTACACCTTC. Its translation is CASSFSDSLYGYTF.

DNA for the CDR3: TGCGCCAGCAGCTTGTTGTCACAGGGGGCTTCTGGGGCCAACGTCCTGACTTTC. Its protein is CASSLLSQGASGANVLTF. This chain uses TRBV5-1 with TRBJ2-6, with 9 bases matching TRBD1. The V and J ends lost 1 base and 1 base, in that order; junction bases with no gene match: 6. The CDR3 loop spans 18 amino acids. In germline, CDR1 is SGHRS, CDR2 YFSETQ. The full variable domain, completed using reference TRBV5-1 and TRBJ2-6, is KAGVTQTPRYLIKTRGQQVTLSCSPISGHRSVSWYQQTPGQGLQFLFEYFSETQRNKGNFPGRFSGRQFSNSRSEMNVSTLELGDSALYLCASSLLSQGASGANVLTFGAGSRLTVL.

This chain connects TRBV5-1 to TRBJ1-2, with D possibly being TRBD1 (6 bases). The V end was cut by 2 bases, the J end by 3 bases, with 17 bases between. The germline V gene encodes CDR1 SGHRS and CDR2 YFSETQ. The CDR3 runs to 16 residues. CDR3 amino acids: CASSFLTSGDDYGYTF. The CDR3, as DNA: TGCGCCAGCAGCTTTCTGACGTCAGGGGACGACTATGGCTACACCTTC.

The chain couples TRBV28 to TRBJ1-1; D ambiguous. Trimming removed 7 bases from V and 5 bases from J, with 17 bases in between. The CDR3 spans 14 residues. CDR1 is MDHEN and CDR2 is SYDVKM in the germline V gene. The CDR3 coding sequence is TGTGCCAGCATTAATGTGAGGTTAAAAACTGAAGCTTTCTTT. It specifies CASINVRLKTEAFF. Based on the CDR3 plus reference TRBV28 and TRBJ1-1, the full variable domain is DVKVTQSSRYLVKRTGEKVFLECVQDMDHENMFWYRQDPGLGLRLIYFSYDVKMKEKGDIPEGYSVSREKKERFSLILESASTNQTSMYLCASINVRLKTEAFFGQGTRLTVV.

About this clone: Within the sample, other DNA sequences also encode this same CDR3. The chain couples TRBV6-2 or TRBV6-3 to TRBJ1-5; TRBD1 might be the D (5 bases). Germline CDR1 reads MNHEY; CDR2 reads SVGEGT. This CDR3 is built from 15 residues. V was clipped by 0 bases and J by 2 bases, with 8 bases between them. The CDR3 loop is CASSYSRGGNQPQHF. The CDR3, as DNA: TGTGCCAGCAGTTACTCGCGGGGGGGCAATCAGCCCCAGCATTTT.

The chain recombines TRBV25-1 with TRBJ1-2; TRBD1 agrees at 7 bases. The CDR3 sequence is 16 residues long. CDR1 is MGHDK, CDR2 SYGVNS, per germline. V gave up 0 bases and J gave up 5 bases; unmatched junction bases: 9. The CDR3 spells CASSEYGDSLIYGYTF. In nucleotides, the CDR3 is TGTGCCAGCAGTGAATACGGGGACAGCCTTATTTATGGCTACACCTTC.

The chain links TRBV10-1 to TRBJ2-3, with D possibly TRBD1 on 6 matching bases. Germline CDR1 WNHNN, CDR2 SYGVQD (reference sequence). The CDR3 runs 15 residues. V lost 5 bases and J 4 bases, leaving 16 bases between the germline ends. The CDR3 reads CASSRYTGQSDTQYF. The DNA for the CDR3 is TGCGCCAGCAGTCGCTATACTGGACAGTCAGATACGCAGTATTTT.

The chain recombines TRBV5-5 with TRBJ1-3; no firm D call. Trimming stripped 0 bases from V and 5 bases from J, with 9 bases between. There are 14 residues in the CDR3. Germline V gene sequence: CDR1 SGHKS, CDR2 YYEKEE (reference sequence). CDR3 amino acids: CASSLDGERNTIYF. In DNA form, the CDR3 reads TGTGCCAGCAGCTTGGATGGGGAGAGAAACACCATATATTTT.

J is TRBJ2-3 and V is TRBV5-1; TRBD2 matches 16 bases. Trimming cost V 4 bases and J 1 base; bases outside gene matches: 9. Germline CDR1 is SGHRS and CDR2 is YFSETQ. The CDR3 contains 19 residues. The CDR3 DNA reads TGCGCCAGCAGCCCGGGACTAGCGGGGGGGGCCCCTGGCACAGATACGCAGTATTTT. This sequence encodes CASSPGLAGGAPGTDTQYF.

As for this clone: This CDR3 is also generated by other DNA sequences in the sample. The gene calls are TRBV5-1 and TRBJ1-3; D is ambiguous. The CDR3 totals 15 residues. Germline V CDR1 and CDR2: SGHRS, YFSETQ. Trimming removed 0 bases from V and 0 bases from J, with 7 bases in between. The CDR3 nucleotides are TGCGCCAGCAGCTTGGGTTCCAGCTCTGGAAACACCATATATTTT. This sequence encodes CASSLGSSSGNTIYF.

The chain couples TRBV19 to TRBJ2-5, with 15 bases fitting TRBD2. Trimming took 5 bases from V and 2 from J; bases not matched to a gene: 9. The germline CDR1 and CDR2 sequences are LNHDA and SQIVND (reference sequence). The CDR3 is 18 residues long. The CDR3 region has the DNA TGTGCCAGTAGTCCGAGGACTAGCGGGAGGGCCAGTCAAGAGACCCAGTACTTC. This translates into CASSPRTSGRASQETQYF.

V gene TRBV14 combines with J gene TRBJ2-1; TRBD2 agrees at 8 bases. Germline V gives CDR1 SGHDN, CDR2 FVKESK. The CDR3 spans 17 residues. V trimming: 4 bases; J trimming: 3 bases; junction bases outside the gene matches: 11. CDR3 residues: CASSLLPGGRFYNEQFF. CDR3 in DNA: TGTGCCAGCAGCCTGCTCCCGGGCGGGAGGTTCTACAATGAGCAGTTCTTC.

V is TRBV3-1 (or the pseudogene TRBV3-2) and J is TRBJ1-2; a possible D gene is TRBD1 (5 bases). Germline-derived CDR1 and CDR2 are LGHDT and YNNKEL (reference sequence). Trimming stripped 5 bases from V and 3 bases from J, with 10 bases between. The CDR3 runs 13 residues. The CDR3 nucleotides are TGTGCCAGCAGCTACCAGGGCTACTATGGCTACACCTTC. Translated: CASSYQGYYGYTF.

The V and J genes are TRBV14 and TRBJ2-7; no clear D. The ends were cut back, 4 bases at V and 2 bases at J, with 12 bases in the middle. CDR3 length: 14 residues. CDR1 is SGHDN, CDR2 FVKESK, per germline. The DNA for the CDR3 is TGTGCCAGCAGCCCGAGAATGAACCCCTACGAGCAGTACTTC. Its translation is CASSPRMNPYEQYF.

The chain joins TRBV5-4 to TRBJ2-2; no clear D. CDR1 is SGHNT and CDR2 is YYREEE in the germline V gene (reference sequence). V lost 6 bases, J lost 1 base, and 16 bases lay in between. The CDR3 loop spans 16 amino acids. CDR3 amino acids: CASNTKSQENTGELFF. The CDR3 region has the DNA TGTGCCAGCAACACAAAGTCCCAGGAGAACACCGGGGAGCTGTTTTTT.

The V call is TRBV5-1, the J call TRBJ2-7, with TRBD2 identical over 7 bases. This CDR3 contains 15 residues. Germline CDR1 SGHRS, CDR2 YFSETQ. The ends lost 0 bases at V and 2 bases at J; junction bases unmatched: 5. The CDR3 sequence: CASSLAWEGPYEQYF. In nucleotides, the CDR3 is TGCGCCAGCAGCTTGGCCTGGGAGGGGCCCTACGAGCAGTACTTC.

This chain connects TRBV5-8 to TRBJ2-3, with 8 bases fitting TRBD2. Unmatched junction bases numbered 17, after V lost 4 bases and J lost 7 bases. Germline V lookup: CDR1 SGHTS, CDR2 YDEGEE. The CDR3 extends over 17 amino acids. In DNA form, the CDR3 reads TGTGCCAGCAGCCGTAGATCCACCCGGGAGGGAGGTTATACGCAGTATTTT. The encoded protein is CASSRRSTREGGYTQYF.

This clone was detected only once. At one end the junction does not follow the germline gene, possibly because of a read error. This chain uses TRBV29-1 with TRBJ1-1; tentatively, D is TRBD1 (5 bases). The CDR3 extends over 9 amino acids. Germline V CDR1 and CDR2: SQVTM, ANQGSEA. The CDR3 protein is CSVGPDSSF. The CDR3 DNA sequence: TGCAGCGTTGGCCCCGACAGCTCTTTT.

J is TRBJ1-3 and V is TRBV9; D is unresolved. Germline CDR1 reads SGDLS; CDR2 reads YYNGEE. The CDR3 sequence is 13 residues long. The germline V and J ends were trimmed by 3 bases and 2 bases, with 6 bases remaining between them. The CDR3 bases are TGTGCCAGCAGCGCGGTCCCTGGAAACACCATATATTTT. This gives the protein CASSAVPGNTIYF. The full variable domain, its missing parts supplied by reference TRBV9 and TRBJ1-3, is DSGVTQTPKHLITATGQRVTLRCSPRSGDLSVYWYQQSLDQGLQFLIQYYNGEERAKGNILERFSAQQFPDLHSELNLSSLELGDSALYFCASSAVPGNTIYFGEGSWLTVV.

This clone appeared a single time. The chain combines TRBV19 with TRBJ1-1, with D perhaps TRBD1 (6 bases). CDR3 length: 16 residues. Per the germline V gene, CDR1 is LNHDA and CDR2 is SQIVND (reference sequence). V was clipped by 6 bases and J by 0 bases, with 17 bases between them. The CDR3 spells CASSPRGGGMNTEAFF. The CDR3 DNA is TGTGCCAGTAGCCCTAGAGGGGGGGGAATGAACACTGAAGCTTTCTTT.

As to this clone: Other DNA sequences in the sample encode the same CDR3. The CDR3 nucleotides read TGTGCCTGGACAGGGTTAGGCACTGAAGCTTTCTTT. It specifies CAWTGLGTEAFF. The V and J genes are TRBV30 and TRBJ1-1, with a weak D call TRBD1 (5 bases). The CDR3 contains 12 residues. Trimming shortened V by 4 bases and J by 4 bases, and 10 bases separated the two germline ends. CDR1 GTSNPN and CDR2 SVGIG come from the germline V gene (reference sequence).

The rearrangement links TRBV21-1 to TRBJ2-1; no check of the table's D call, TRBD1, against the DNA was made. TRBV21-1 is designated a pseudogene. The CDR3 extends over 14 amino acids. The CDR3 spells CASSGTGGCRLGFF. The CDR3 region has the DNA TGTGCCAGCAGCGGGACAGGAGGATGCCGTTTGGGGTTCTTC.

This chain uses TRBV30 with TRBJ2-5; TRBD2 matches at 12 bases. Unmatched junction bases numbered 0, after V lost 5 bases and J lost 5 bases. CDR3 length equals 12 residues. The germline V gene encodes CDR1 GTSNPN and CDR2 SVGIG (reference sequence). CDR3 coding DNA: TGTGCCTGGGGGACTAGCGGGGAGACCCAGTACTTC. Translated: CAWGTSGETQYF. The full variable domain, completed using reference TRBV30 and TRBJ2-5, is SQTIHQWPATLVQPVGSPLSLECTVEGTSNPNLYWYRQAAGRGLQLLFYSVGIGQISSEVPQNLSASRPQDRQFILSSKKLLLSDSGFYLCAWGTSGETQYFGPGTRLLVL.

The sample holds one count of this clone. The chain joins TRBV28 to TRBJ2-7; a possible D gene is TRBD1 (5 bases). The CDR3 is 13 residues long. The V and J ends lost 7 bases and 2 bases respectively, with 12 bases between them. Germline V lookup: CDR1 MDHEN, CDR2 SYDVKM. DNA of the CDR3: TGTGCCAGCATGGGGCGGCTCGCCTACGAGCAGTACTTC. Its translation is CASMGRLAYEQYF.